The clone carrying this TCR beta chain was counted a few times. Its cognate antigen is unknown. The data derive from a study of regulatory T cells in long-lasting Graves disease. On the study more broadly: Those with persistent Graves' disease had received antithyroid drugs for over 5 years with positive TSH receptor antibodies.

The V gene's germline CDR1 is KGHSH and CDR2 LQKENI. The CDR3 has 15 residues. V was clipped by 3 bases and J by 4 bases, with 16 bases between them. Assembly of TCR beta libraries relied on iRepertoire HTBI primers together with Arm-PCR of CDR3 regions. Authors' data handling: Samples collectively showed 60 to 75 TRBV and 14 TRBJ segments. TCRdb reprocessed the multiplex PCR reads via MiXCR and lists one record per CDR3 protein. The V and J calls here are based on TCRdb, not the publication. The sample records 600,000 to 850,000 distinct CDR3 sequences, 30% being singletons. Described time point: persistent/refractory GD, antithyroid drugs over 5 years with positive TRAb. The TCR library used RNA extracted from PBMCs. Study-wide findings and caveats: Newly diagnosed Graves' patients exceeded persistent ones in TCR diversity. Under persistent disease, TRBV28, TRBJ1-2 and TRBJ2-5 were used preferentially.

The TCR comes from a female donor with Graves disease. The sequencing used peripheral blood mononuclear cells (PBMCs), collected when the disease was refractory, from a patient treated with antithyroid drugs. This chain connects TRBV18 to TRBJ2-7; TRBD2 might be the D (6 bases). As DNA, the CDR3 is TGTGCCAGCTCACCCGGGGAGGCCAGAACGTACGAGCAGTACTTC. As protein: CASSPGEARTYEQYF. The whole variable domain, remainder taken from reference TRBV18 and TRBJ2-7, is NAGVMQNPRHLVRRRGQEARLRCSPMKGHSHVYWYRQLPEEGLKFMVYLQKENIIDESGMPKERFSAEFPKEGPSILRIQQVVRGDSAAYFCASSPGEARTYEQYFGPGTRLTVT.